This T cell receptor (beta chain) was captured in a study of cytomegalovirus exposure and HLA in healthy donors. Across the study: In a previous analysis, 95 million to 130 million unique TCR beta sequences were found from about 179 million T cells.

CDR1 and CDR2 (germline): MRHNA, SNTAGT. V lost 6 bases to trimming and J lost 1 base; unmatched junction nucleotides: 9. The CDR3 is 17 amino acids. The PCR contained 60 Vbeta and 13 Jbeta primers. Profiled with immunoSEQ multiplex PCR; TCRdb holds only in-frame clones, not every one. The table has some 120,000 clones, roughly 70% seen once; the top ten hold under 3.5%. Sequenced input: PBMCs. The chain carries TRBV6-4 and TRBJ2-7, with 13 bases aligning to TRBD2. The clonotype originates from a man aged 30 to 39 in good health and CMV-seronegative. In DNA form, the CDR3 reads TGTGCCAGCAGGCCCACTGGACTAGCGGGGGTTTCCTACGAGCAGTACTTC. As protein: CASRPTGLAGVSYEQYF.